This T cell receptor (beta chain) was identified during a study of blood T cell repertoires in COVID-19. Overall study context: The analysed material was cDNA or gDNA that came from T cells, B-cell-depleted T cells, or PBMCs.

Germline values: CDR1 SGHDN, CDR2 FVKESK. V gave up 4 bases and J gave up 4 bases, with 13 bases separating them. The CDR3 sequence is 14 residues long. Assay: immunoSEQ multiplex PCR; the TCRdb copy retains only in-frame clones and omits some. Here the sample spans about 200,000 clones, 70% to 90% being singletons. The rearrangement joins TRBV14 to TRBJ1-2; unclear D gene. Sequenced input: peripheral blood. This receptor was obtained from a woman in her forties or fifties with COVID-19, enrolled during active disease. CDR3 nucleotide sequence: TGTGCCAGCAGCCCGAAAGCCATATTCTATGGCTACACCTTC. Its translation is CASSPKAIFYGYTF.